The clone carrying this T cell receptor delta chain was counted a few times. Possible read error: a much larger clone is one base away. Germline V gene lookup returns CDR1 GEAIGNYY and CDR2 EKD. Trimming left V 0 bases short and J 2 bases short, with 22 bases between. The CDR3 runs to 21 residues. This sample stems from a study of gamma-delta T cells after stem cell transplantation. TCRdb ran CATT on the RT-PCR reads. This sample has over 3,000 delta-chain clones, with roughly 2% found just once. The clonotype comes from a human donor. It is not recorded whose cells these are; they may come from a transplant donor. This chain joins TRDV2 and TRDJ3, with D possibly TRDD3 on 6 matching bases. Sequencing was done on a sample of gamma-delta T cells. CDR3: CACDTAITRLGRPWDTRQMFF. The CDR3 region has the DNA TGTGCCTGTGACACCGCAATTACCAGACTGGGACGACCCTGGGACACCCGACAGATGTTTTTC.